Presented here are 7 T cell receptor beta chains from one specimen sequenced in a study of Graves' ophthalmopathy and Graves' hyperthyroidism. The TCR beta CDR3 regions underwent amplification from RNA transcripts. First-round RT-PCR relied on HTBI primers, and a second-round multiplex PCR came next. In TCRdb, the multiplex PCR reads were re-called with MiXCR into one record per CDR3 protein. This table holds just over 400,000 distinct CDR3 sequences, roughly 20% found once. The sequencing input was peripheral blood. All receptors derive from a woman aged 18-30 years with stable Graves' hyperthyroidism.

This chain uses TRBV28 with TRBJ2-7, with 9 bases aligning to TRBD2. V shed 7 bases and J 4 bases; nucleotides not matched to a gene: 2. Germline V gives CDR1 MDHEN, CDR2 SYDVKM. This CDR3 spans 12 amino acids. The CDR3 region has the DNA TGTGCCAGCACTAGCGGGAAGTACGAGCAGTACTTC. It yields the protein CASTSGKYEQYF.

On this clonotype: This could be a read error, since a much larger clone is one nucleotide away. This chain connects TRBV11-2 to TRBJ1-2, with 7 bases matching TRBD1. Germline V gives CDR1 SGHAT, CDR2 FQNNGV. The CDR3 runs to 14 residues. As DNA, the CDR3 is TGTGCCAGCAGCTTAGATGGGACAGCATATGGCTACAGCTTC. Its protein is CASSLDGTAYGYSF.

This clonotype came up many times. The chain couples TRBV11-2 to TRBJ2-5; D ambiguous. The CDR3 consists of 14 residues. CDR1 and CDR2 (germline): SGHAT, FQNNGV. The V gene lost 1 base and the J gene lost 5 bases, with 11 bases spanning the gap. The CDR3 is CASSLVIADETQYF. The CDR3 DNA reads TGTGCCAGCAGCTTAGTTATTGCCGATGAGACCCAGTACTTC.

This clonotype has just one count. This rearrangement joins TRBV28 to TRBJ1-1; 8 positions match TRBD1. CDR3 size: 16 residues. Germline V CDR1 and CDR2: MDHEN, SYDVKM. Germline trimming cut 7 bases from V and 2 bases from J; bases unmatched to any gene: 12. The CDR3 region is CASKRSQGQVNTEAFF. CDR3 in DNA: TGTGCCAGCAAGAGGTCGCAGGGACAGGTTAACACTGAAGCTTTCTTT.

Ten or more counts support this clonotype. The chain carries TRBV2 and TRBJ1-2; 10 bases align to TRBD1. V was pared by 6 bases and J by 6 bases, with 4 bases of the junction left unmatched. CDR1 is SNHLY and CDR2 is FYNNEI in the germline V gene. The CDR3 sequence is 13 residues long. The CDR3, as DNA: TGTGCCAGCAGGGGACAGGGGAAGGATGGCTACACCTTC. Its translation is CASRGQGKDGYTF. Full variable domain (outside the CDR3, taken from reference TRBV2 and TRBJ1-2): EPEVTQTPSHQVTQMGQEVILRCVPISNHLYFYWYRQILGQKVEFLVSFYNNEISEKSEIFDDQFSVERPDGSNFTLKIRSTKLEDSAMYFCASRGQGKDGYTFGSGTRLTVV.

This clonotype was seen ten or more times. The chain uses TRBV24-1 and TRBJ1-5; a possible D gene is TRBD1 (5 bases). CDR3 size: 12 residues. The V gene lost 5 bases and the J gene lost 9 bases, with 10 bases spanning the gap. CDR1 and CDR2 (germline): KGHDR, SFDVKD. The CDR3 DNA reads as TGTGCCACCAGTGGTAATCAGGGGCCCCAGCATTTT. It yields the protein CATSGNQGPQHF.

At least ten counts were recorded for this clonotype. The chain is built from TRBV2 and TRBJ1-2; possibly TRBD1 for D (6 bases). CDR1 is SNHLY, CDR2 FYNNEI, per germline. Trimming stripped 6 bases from V and 4 bases from J, with 12 bases between. This CDR3 has 13 amino acids. This CDR3 is CASRRGQIYGYTF. DNA for the CDR3: TGTGCCAGCAGAAGGGGACAAATCTATGGCTACACCTTC. Filled out from reference TRBV2 and TRBJ1-2, the complete variable domain reads EPEVTQTPSHQVTQMGQEVILRCVPISNHLYFYWYRQILGQKVEFLVSFYNNEISEKSEIFDDQFSVERPDGSNFTLKIRSTKLEDSAMYFCASRRGQIYGYTFGSGTRLTVV.